A selection of T cell receptor beta chains follows, all from one sample in a study of neurological immune-mediated disorders. Via MiXCR, TCRdb re-called the 5' RACE reads, giving one row per CDR3 protein. The sample has 30,000 to 40,000 distinct CDR3 sequences; roughly 3.8% are singletons. The sample was PBMCs. The receptors derive from a man aged 30 to 39 with multiple sclerosis. CDR3s include the opening cysteine and the closing phenylalanine or tryptophan. Fields, in order: clone size, V gene, J gene, D gene, CDR3 protein. D genes are given only for firm matches. The listing skips clone size in some rows; elsewhere it reads once, few, many or a size class.

size: many
V: TRBV20-1
J: TRBJ2-7
D: TRBD1
CDR3: CSARGMPAYEQYF

size: many
V: TRBV5-1
J: TRBJ2-3
D: -
CDR3: CASSLVAGGTDTQYF

size: few
V: TRBV27
J: TRBJ2-7
D: TRBD1
CDR3: CASSLWDRREQYF

size: many
V: TRBV12-3/TRBV12-4
J: TRBJ2-6
D: TRBD1
CDR3: CASSVDRSGANVLTF

size: many
V: TRBV12-3/TRBV12-4
J: TRBJ2-3
D: -
CDR3: CASSLWGAGGTDTQYF

size: medium-sized
V: TRBV20-1
J: TRBJ1-2
D: -
CDR3: CSAVPRGNYGYTF

size: many
V: TRBV15
J: TRBJ2-1
D: -
CDR3: CATSTTVGEQFF

size: once
V: TRBV4-1
J: TRBJ2-2
D: -
CDR3: CASSQIGGPGELFF

size: many
V: TRBV4-2
J: TRBJ1-5
D: -
CDR3: CASSQAWNSNQPQHF

size: -
V: TRBV6-6
J: TRBJ2-3
D: -
CDR3: CASGRVTDTQYF

size: many
V: TRBV4-1
J: TRBJ2-1
D: TRBD2
CDR3: CASSRTLSGGDNEQFF

size: -
V: TRBV6-2/TRBV6-3
J: TRBJ1-1
D: TRBD1
CDR3: CATFTGDTEAFF

size: -
V: TRBV29-1
J: TRBJ1-2
D: -
CDR3: CSVLVPPDGYTF

size: few
V: TRBV9
J: TRBJ1-5
D: -
CDR3: CASSPGSGGGNQPQNF

size: many
V: TRBV12-3/TRBV12-4
J: TRBJ2-1
D: TRBD2
CDR3: CASSSPGTSGATRRFF

size: -
V: TRBV6-1
J: TRBJ1-1
D: -
CDR3: CASSERGNTEAFF

size: few
V: TRBV10-3
J: TRBJ2-5
D: TRBD2
CDR3: CAISDRGEETQYF

size: many
V: TRBV20-1
J: TRBJ1-2
D: TRBD1
CDR3: CSATGTGGSLGWGYTF

size: many
V: TRBV5-5
J: TRBJ1-2
D: -
CDR3: CASSRKDTQNYGYTF

size: many
V: TRBV5-1
J: TRBJ2-1
D: TRBD2
CDR3: CASSFSSGSSYNEQFF

size: -
V: TRBV7-2
J: TRBJ2-5
D: TRBD2
CDR3: CASSFWRGGQETQYF

size: many
V: TRBV10-3
J: TRBJ2-7
D: -
CDR3: CAISDDVLTQYF

size: many
V: TRBV11-1
J: TRBJ2-7
D: TRBD1
CDR3: CASSFGTGWSYEQYF

size: many
V: TRBV27
J: TRBJ1-1
D: -
CDR3: CASSLGALTNTEAFF

size: many
V: TRBV5-1
J: TRBJ2-1
D: -
CDR3: CASSTTGYNEQFF